Included here is one T cell receptor beta chain sequence, with context. This entry belongs to a study of blood T cells in healthy people across ages. A second PCR of 7 to 11 cycles used a sample-barcoded 5' primer and a J-beta primer mix. MiXCR was run by TCRdb on the 5' RACE reads, yielding one entry per CDR3 protein. The data hold roughly 1.7 million distinct CDR3 sequences, with around 36% observed a single time. The sample consisted of blood. This receptor was identified in a woman in her twenties or thirties in good health.

CDR3 coding DNA: TGTGCCAGCAGTTTAGGTCGAAACTTCTACAATGAGCAGTTCTTC. This sequence encodes CASSLGRNFYNEQFF. The gene calls are TRBV12-3 or TRBV12-4 and TRBJ2-1; D gene uncertain. The length of the CDR3 is 15 residues. The V gene lost 1 base and the J gene lost 3 bases, with 10 bases spanning the gap.